This record looks at one T cell receptor (beta chain) sequence and its context. These data belong to a study of blood T cell repertoires in COVID-19. Background on the study: Some COVID-19 samples were acute and others convalescent; all came from the United States, Italy and Spain. In each case, the material was cDNA or gDNA derived from T cells, B-cell-depleted T cells, or PBMCs.

In the original analysis: Amplification from reference gene primers served as the basis for estimated nucleated cell counts. Profiling relied on immunoSEQ multiplex PCR, and the TCRdb table lists in-frame clones only, not all of them. D and trimming come from the DNA, and the V and J calls and clone size come from that table. The sample yields roughly 49,000 clones, 83% seen once. The CDR3 length is 17 residues. Germline V gene data show CDR1 as WNHNN and CDR2 as SYGVQD (reference sequence). The ends lost 0 bases at V and 6 bases at J; junction bases unmatched: 12. This sequence was found in a man aged 40-49 years with acute or convalescent COVID-19. The chain couples TRBV10-1 to TRBJ2-7; TRBD2 aligns across 9 bases. Sequencing input: peripheral blood. This CDR3 is CASSESVASGTHGEQYF. The CDR3, as DNA: TGCGCCAGCAGTGAGTCTGTGGCTAGCGGGACCCACGGCGAGCAGTACTTC.